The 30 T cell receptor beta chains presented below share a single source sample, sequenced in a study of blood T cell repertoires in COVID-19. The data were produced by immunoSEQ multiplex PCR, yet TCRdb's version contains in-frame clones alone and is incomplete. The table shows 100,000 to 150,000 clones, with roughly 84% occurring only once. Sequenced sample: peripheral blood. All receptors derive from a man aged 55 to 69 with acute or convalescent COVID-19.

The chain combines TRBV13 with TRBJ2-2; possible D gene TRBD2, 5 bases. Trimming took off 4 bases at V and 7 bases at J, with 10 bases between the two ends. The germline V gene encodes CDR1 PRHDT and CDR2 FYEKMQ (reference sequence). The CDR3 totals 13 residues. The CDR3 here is CASSSGVGGELFF. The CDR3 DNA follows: TGTGCCAGCAGCTCCGGGGTGGGCGGGGAGCTGTTTTTT.

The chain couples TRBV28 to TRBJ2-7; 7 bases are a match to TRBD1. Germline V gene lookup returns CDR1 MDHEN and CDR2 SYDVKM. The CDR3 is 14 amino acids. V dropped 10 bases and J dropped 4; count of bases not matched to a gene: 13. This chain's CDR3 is CATSRVGTVYEQYF. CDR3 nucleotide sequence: TGTGCCACCTCCCGGGTAGGGACAGTATACGAGCAGTACTTC.

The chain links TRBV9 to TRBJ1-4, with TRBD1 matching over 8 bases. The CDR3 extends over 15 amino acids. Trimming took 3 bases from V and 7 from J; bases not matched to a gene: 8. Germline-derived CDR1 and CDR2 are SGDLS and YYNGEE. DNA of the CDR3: TGTGCCAGCAGCGGGCCAGGGGGCAATAGTGAAAAACTGTTTTTT. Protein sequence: CASSGPGGNSEKLFF. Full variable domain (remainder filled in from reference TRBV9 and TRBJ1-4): DSGVTQTPKHLITATGQRVTLRCSPRSGDLSVYWYQQSLDQGLQFLIQYYNGEERAKGNILERFSAQQFPDLHSELNLSSLELGDSALYFCASSGPGGNSEKLFFGSGTQLSVL.

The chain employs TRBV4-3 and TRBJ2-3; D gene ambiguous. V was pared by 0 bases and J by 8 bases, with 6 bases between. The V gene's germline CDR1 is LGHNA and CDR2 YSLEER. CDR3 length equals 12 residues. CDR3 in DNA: TGCGCCAGCAGCCAAGATAGGAGTACGCAGTATTTT. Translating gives CASSQDRSTQYF.

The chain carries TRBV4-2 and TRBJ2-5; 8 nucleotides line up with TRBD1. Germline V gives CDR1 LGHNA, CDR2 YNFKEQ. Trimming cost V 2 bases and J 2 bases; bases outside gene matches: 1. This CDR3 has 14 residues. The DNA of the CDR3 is TGTGCCAGCAGCCAATGGACAGGGCAAGAGACCCAGTACTTC. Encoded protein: CASSQWTGQETQYF.

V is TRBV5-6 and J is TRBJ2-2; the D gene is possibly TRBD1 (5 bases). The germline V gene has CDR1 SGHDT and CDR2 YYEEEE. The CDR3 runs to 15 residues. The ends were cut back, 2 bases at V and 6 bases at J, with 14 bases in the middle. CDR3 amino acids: CASSLIAQGSGELFF. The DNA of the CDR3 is TGTGCCAGCAGCTTAATCGCCCAGGGCTCCGGGGAGCTGTTTTTT.

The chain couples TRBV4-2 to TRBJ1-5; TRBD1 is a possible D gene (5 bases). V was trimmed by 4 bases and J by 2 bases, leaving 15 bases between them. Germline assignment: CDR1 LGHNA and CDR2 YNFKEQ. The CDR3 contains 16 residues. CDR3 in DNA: TGTGCCAGCAGCCCCTCAGGCGGGGGGGGCAATCAGCCCCAGCATTTT. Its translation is CASSPSGGGGNQPQHF.

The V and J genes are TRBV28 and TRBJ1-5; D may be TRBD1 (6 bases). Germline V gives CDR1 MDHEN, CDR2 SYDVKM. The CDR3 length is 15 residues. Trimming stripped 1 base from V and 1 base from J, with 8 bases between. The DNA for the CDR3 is TGTGCCAGCAGTTTATTAGGGGGAAGCAATCAGCCCCAGCATTTT. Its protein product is CASSLLGGSNQPQHF.

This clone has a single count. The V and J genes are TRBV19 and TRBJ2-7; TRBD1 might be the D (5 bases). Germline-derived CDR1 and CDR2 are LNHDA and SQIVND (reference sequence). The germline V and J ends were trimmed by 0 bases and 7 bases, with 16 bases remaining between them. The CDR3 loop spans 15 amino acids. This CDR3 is CASSIDLGREREQYF. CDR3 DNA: TGTGCCAGTAGTATAGATCTCGGCAGGGAACGGGAGCAGTACTTC.

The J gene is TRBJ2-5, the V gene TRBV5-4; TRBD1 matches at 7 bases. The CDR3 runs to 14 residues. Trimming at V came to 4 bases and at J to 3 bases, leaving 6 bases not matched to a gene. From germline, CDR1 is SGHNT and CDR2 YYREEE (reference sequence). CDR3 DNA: TGTGCCAGCAGCATGGGACAGAAAGAAGAGACCCAGTACTTC. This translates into CASSMGQKEETQYF.

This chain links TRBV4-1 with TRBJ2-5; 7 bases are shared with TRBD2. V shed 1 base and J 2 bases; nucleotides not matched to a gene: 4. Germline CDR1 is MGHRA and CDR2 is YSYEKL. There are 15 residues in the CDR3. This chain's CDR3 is CASSQAGRGQETQYF. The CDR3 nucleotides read TGCGCCAGCAGCCAAGCAGGGAGGGGACAAGAGACCCAGTACTTC.

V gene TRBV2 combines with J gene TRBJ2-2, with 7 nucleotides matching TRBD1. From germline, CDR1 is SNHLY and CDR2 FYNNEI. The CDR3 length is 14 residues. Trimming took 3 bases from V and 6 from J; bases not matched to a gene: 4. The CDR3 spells CASSELQGAGELFF. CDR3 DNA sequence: TGTGCCAGCAGTGAGTTGCAGGGGGCCGGGGAGCTGTTTTTT.

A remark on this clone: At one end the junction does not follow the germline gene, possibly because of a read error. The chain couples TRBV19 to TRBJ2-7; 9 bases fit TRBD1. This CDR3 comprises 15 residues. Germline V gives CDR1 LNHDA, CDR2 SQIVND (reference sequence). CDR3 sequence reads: CASSVPGQGSHEQYF. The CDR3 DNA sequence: TGTGCCAGTAGTGTCCCGGGACAGGGCTCCCACGAGCAGTACTTC.

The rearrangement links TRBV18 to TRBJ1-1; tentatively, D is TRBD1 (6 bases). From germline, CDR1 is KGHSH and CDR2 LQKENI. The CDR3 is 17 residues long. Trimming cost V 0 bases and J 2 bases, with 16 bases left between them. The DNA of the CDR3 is TGTGCCAGCTCACCACCGGGGTCAGGGGCAGGAAACACTGAAGCTTTCTTT. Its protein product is CASSPPGSGAGNTEAFF.

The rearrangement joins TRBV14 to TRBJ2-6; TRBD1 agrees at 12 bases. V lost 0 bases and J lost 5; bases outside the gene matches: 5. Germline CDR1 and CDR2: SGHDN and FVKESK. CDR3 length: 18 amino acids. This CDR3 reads CASSQDLGQGAWANVLTF. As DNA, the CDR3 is TGTGCCAGCAGCCAAGATTTGGGACAGGGGGCTTGGGCCAACGTCCTGACTTTC.

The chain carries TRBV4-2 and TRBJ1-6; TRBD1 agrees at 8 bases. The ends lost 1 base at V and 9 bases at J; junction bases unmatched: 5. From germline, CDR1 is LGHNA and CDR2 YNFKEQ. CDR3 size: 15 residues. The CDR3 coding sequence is TGTGCCAGCAGCCAAGCGTCCGGACAGGGTTCACCCCTCCACTTT. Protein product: CASSQASGQGSPLHF.

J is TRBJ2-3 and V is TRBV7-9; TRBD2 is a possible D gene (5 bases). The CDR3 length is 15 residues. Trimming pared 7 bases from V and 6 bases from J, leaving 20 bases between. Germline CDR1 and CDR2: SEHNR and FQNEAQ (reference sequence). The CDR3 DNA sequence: TGTGCCAGCACCATTCCCGGGATTTCCTCGGATACGCAGTATTTT. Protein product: CASTIPGISSDTQYF.

The CDR3 region has the DNA TGTGCCACCAGTGATTTGGGAGTTGGGGAGGATACGCAGTATTTT. It translates to CATSDLGVGEDTQYF. This chain uses TRBV24-1 with TRBJ2-3; TRBD2 is a possible D gene (5 bases). This CDR3 is built from 15 residues. CDR1 and CDR2 from the germline V gene are KGHDR and SFDVKD. Trimming removed 0 bases at V and 6 bases at J, with 12 bases between.

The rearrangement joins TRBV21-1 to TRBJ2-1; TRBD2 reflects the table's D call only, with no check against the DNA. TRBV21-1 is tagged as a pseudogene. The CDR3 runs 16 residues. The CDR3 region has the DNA TGTGCCAGCAGCAAAGCTAAAGGGAGCTCCTACAATGAGCAGTTCTTC. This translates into CASSKAKGSSYNEQFF.

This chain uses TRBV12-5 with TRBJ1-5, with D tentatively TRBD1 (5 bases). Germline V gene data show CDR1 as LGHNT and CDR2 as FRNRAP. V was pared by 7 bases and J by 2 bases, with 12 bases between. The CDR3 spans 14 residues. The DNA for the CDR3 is TGTGCTAGTGCTCCTCCGGGGGGCAATCAGCCCCAGCATTTT. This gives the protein CASAPPGGNQPQHF.

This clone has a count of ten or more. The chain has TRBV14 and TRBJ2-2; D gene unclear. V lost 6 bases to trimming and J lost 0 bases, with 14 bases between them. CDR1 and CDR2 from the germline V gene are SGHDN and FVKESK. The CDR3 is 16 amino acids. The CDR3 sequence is CASRVRARANTGELFF. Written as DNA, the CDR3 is TGTGCCAGCAGGGTACGAGCGCGAGCGAACACCGGGGAGCTGTTTTTT.

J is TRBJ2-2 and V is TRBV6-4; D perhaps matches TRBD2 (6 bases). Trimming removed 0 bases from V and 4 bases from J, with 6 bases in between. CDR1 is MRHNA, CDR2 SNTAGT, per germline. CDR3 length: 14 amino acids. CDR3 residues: CASSDSGLTGELFF. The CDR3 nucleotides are TGTGCCAGCAGTGACTCGGGACTCACCGGGGAGCTGTTTTTT.

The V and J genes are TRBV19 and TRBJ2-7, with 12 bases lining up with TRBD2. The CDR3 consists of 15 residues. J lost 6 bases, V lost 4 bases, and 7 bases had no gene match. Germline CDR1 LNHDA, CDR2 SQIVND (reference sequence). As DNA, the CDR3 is TGTGCCAGTAGTAGACTAGCGGGAGCAGAAAGCGAGCAGTACTTC. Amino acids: CASSRLAGAESEQYF.

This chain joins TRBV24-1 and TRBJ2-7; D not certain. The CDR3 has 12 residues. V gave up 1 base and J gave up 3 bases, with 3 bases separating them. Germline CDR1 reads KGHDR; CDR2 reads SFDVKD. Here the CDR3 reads CATSDFSYEQYF. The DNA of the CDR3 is TGTGCCACCAGTGATTTCAGCTACGAGCAGTACTTC.

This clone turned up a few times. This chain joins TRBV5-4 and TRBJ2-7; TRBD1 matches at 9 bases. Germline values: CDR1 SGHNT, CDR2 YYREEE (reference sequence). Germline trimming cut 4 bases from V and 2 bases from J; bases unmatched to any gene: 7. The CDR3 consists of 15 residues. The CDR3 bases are TGTGCCAGCAGCCACGGACAGGGGAGACCCTACGAGCAGTACTTC. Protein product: CASSHGQGRPYEQYF.

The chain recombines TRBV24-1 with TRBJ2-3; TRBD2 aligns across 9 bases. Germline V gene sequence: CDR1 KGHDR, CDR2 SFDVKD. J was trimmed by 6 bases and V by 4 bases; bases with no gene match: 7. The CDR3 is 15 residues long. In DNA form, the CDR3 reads TGTGCCACCAGTGAAAGCGGGACTAGCATGGATACGCAGTATTTT. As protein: CATSESGTSMDTQYF.

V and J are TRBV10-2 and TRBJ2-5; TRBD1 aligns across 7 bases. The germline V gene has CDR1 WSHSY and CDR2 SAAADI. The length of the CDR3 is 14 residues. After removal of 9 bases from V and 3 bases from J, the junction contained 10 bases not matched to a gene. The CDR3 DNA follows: TGCGCCAGTAAAAACAGGGGAATTGAAGAGACCCAGTACTTC. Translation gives CASKNRGIEETQYF.

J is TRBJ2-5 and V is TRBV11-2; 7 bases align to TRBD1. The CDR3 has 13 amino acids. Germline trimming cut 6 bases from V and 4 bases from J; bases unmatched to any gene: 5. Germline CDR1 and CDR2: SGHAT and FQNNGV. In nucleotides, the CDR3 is TGTGCCAGCAGTCCGACAGGGAGAGAGACCCAGTACTTC. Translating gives CASSPTGRETQYF. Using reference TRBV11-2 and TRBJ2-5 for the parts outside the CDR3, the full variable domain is EAGVAQSPRYKIIEKRQSVAFWCNPISGHATLYWYQQILGQGPKLLIQFQNNGVVDDSQLPKDRFSAERLKGVDSTLKIQPAKLEDSAVYLCASSPTGRETQYFGPGTRLLVL.

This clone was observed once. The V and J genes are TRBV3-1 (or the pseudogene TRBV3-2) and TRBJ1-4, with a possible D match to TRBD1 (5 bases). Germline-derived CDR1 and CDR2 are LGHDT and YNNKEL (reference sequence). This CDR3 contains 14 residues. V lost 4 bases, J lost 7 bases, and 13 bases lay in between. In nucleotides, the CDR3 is TGTGCCAGCAGCCCTACGGGGGGGTCTGAAAAACTGTTTTTT. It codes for CASSPTGGSEKLFF.

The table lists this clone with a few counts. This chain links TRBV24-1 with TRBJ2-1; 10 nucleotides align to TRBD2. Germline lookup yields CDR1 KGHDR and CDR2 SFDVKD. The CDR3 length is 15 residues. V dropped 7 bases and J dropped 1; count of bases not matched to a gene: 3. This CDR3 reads CATSLAGVSYNEQFF. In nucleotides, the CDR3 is TGTGCCACCAGCCTAGCGGGAGTATCCTACAATGAGCAGTTCTTC.